This is a list of T cell receptor beta chains from one sample in a study of blood T cell repertoires in COVID-19. Sequencing was performed with immunoSEQ multiplex PCR; in TCRdb, only in-frame clones are kept and a portion is missing. The sample holds roughly 140,000 clones, 75% to 85% seen once. The sequenced material came from peripheral blood. The receptors were gathered from a man between 45 and 60 years old with acute or convalescent COVID-19. Each CDR3 is given without its conserved first and last residue.

v_gene	j_gene	len	CDR3aa
TRBV7-9	TRBJ2-1	13	ASSFGGRSYNEQF
TRBV5-1	TRBJ1-1	13	ASSTSGTPNTEAF
TRBV2	TRBJ2-7	14	ASRGTSGFYSYEQY
TRBV5-1	TRBJ1-1	9	ASSADTEAF
TRBV9	TRBJ2-7	11	ASSVGSGSEQY
TRBV3-1/TRBV3-2	TRBJ1-1	11	ASSLRGGGEAF
TRBV19	TRBJ1-5	12	ASSFTGGGQPQH
TRBV5-4	TRBJ2-3	16	ASSGGGTVSHPRDTQY
TRBV5-1	TRBJ2-1	14	ASSTGSAGLYNEQF
TRBV27	TRBJ1-3	12	ASSLSGEGNTIY
TRBV12-3/TRBV12-4	TRBJ2-7	11	ASSSDSSYEQY
TRBV28	TRBJ1-2	13	ASSRDRGLGYGYT
TRBV6-5	TRBJ1-4	12	ASARRGWNEKLF
TRBV19	TRBJ1-2	14	ASTLEGLFPDYGYT